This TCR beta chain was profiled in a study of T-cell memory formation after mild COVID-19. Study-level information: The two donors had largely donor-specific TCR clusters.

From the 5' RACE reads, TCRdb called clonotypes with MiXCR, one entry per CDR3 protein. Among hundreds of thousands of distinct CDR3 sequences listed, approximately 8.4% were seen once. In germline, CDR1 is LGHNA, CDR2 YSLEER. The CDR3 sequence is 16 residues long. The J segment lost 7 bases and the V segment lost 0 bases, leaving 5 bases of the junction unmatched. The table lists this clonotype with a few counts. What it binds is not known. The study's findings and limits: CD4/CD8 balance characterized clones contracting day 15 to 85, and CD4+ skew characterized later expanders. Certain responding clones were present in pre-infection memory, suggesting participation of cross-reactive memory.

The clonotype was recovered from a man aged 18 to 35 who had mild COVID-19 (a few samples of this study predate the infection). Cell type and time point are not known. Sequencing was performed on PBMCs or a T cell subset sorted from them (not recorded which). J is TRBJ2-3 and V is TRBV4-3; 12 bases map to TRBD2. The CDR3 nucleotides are TGCGCCAGCAGCCAAGATTGGACTAGCGGGGTATATACGCAGTATTTT. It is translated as CASSQDWTSGVYTQYF.